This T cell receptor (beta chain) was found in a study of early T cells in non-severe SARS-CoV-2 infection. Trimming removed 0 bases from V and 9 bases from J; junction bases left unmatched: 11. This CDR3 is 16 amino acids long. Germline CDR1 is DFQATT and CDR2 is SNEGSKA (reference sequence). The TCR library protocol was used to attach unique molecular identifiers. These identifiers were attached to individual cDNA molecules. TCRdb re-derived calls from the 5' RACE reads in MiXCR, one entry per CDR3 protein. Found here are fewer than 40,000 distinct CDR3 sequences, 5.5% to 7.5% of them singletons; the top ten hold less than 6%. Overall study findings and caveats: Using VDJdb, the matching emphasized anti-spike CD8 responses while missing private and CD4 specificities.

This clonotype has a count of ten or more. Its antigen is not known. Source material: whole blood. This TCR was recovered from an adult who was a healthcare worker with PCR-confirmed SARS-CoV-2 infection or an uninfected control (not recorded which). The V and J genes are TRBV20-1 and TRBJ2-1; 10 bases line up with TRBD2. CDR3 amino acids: CSARDRTSGSRGEQFF. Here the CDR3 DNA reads TGCAGTGCTAGAGATAGGACTAGCGGATCTCGGGGTGAGCAGTTCTTC.